The 28 T cell receptor beta chains reported below all come from one sample, sequenced in a study of T-cell memory formation after mild COVID-19. MiXCR, run by TCRdb on the 5' RACE reads, gives a single entry per CDR3 protein. The sample has some 160,000 distinct CDR3 sequences, approximately 13% seen once. The sample was PBMCs or a T cell subset sorted from them (not recorded which). The receptors come from a man in his late teens or twenties who had mild COVID-19 (a few samples of this study predate the infection). Cell type and time point are not known.

In this sample, this clonotype turned up many times. V and J are TRBV6-5 and TRBJ1-6; maybe TRBD1 (5 bases). Germline CDR1 and CDR2: MNHEY and SVGAGI. The CDR3 runs 15 residues. The V end was cut by 5 bases, the J end by 1 base, with 9 bases between. CDR3 coding DNA: TGTGCCAGCAGTAGGGGAGGATCCTATAATTCACCCCTCCACTTT. This sequence encodes CASSRGGSYNSPLHF.

The chain is built from TRBV6-5 and TRBJ1-2; D is unresolved. CDR3 length: 15 amino acids. Germline V lookup: CDR1 MNHEY, CDR2 SVGAGI. V lost 8 bases to trimming and J lost 4 bases, with 20 bases between them. CDR3 nucleotides: TGTGCCAGCCTCGCCCGTAGTGGTCTGGGCTATGGCTACACCTTC. It codes for CASLARSGLGYGYTF.

The chain has TRBV18 and TRBJ2-5; D is unresolved. V was shortened by 3 bases and J by 4 bases, with 9 bases between the two germline ends. The CDR3 has 13 amino acids. Germline V gene sequence: CDR1 KGHSH, CDR2 LQKENI. CDR3 protein: CASSPGYRETQYF. The DNA of the CDR3 is TGTGCCAGCTCACCTGGGTATCGAGAGACCCAGTACTTC.

A few counts support this clonotype. The J gene is TRBJ1-5, the V gene TRBV10-3, with D perhaps matching TRBD1 (5 bases). Germline values: CDR1 ENHRY, CDR2 SYGVKD. This CDR3 spans 15 amino acids. V was cut by 6 bases and J by 0 bases, with 12 bases left in between. DNA of the CDR3: TGTGCCATCAGCCCGACAGCAAATAGCAATCAGCCCCAGCATTTT. It encodes CAISPTANSNQPQHF.

The rearrangement joins TRBV6-6 to TRBJ1-4, with 7 nucleotides matching TRBD1. V trimming: 2 bases; J trimming: 0 bases; junction bases outside the gene matches: 9. From germline, CDR1 is MNHNY and CDR2 SVGAGI (reference sequence). The CDR3 runs 18 residues. This CDR3 is CASSYNRDRDATNEKLFF. DNA for the CDR3: TGTGCCAGCAGTTACAATAGGGACAGAGATGCAACTAATGAAAAACTGTTTTTT.

This clonotype has a handful of counts. J is TRBJ2-2 and V is TRBV30; 8 positions agree with TRBD1. The junction had 3 bases not matched to a gene; V was cut back by 3 bases and J by 6 bases. This CDR3 comprises 13 residues. Germline V CDR1 and CDR2: GTSNPN, SVGIG (reference sequence). CDR3 nucleotides: TGTGCCTGGAGCCGACAGGGGTCCGGGGAGCTGTTTTTT. As protein: CAWSRQGSGELFF.

This clonotype showed up just a few times. V is TRBV24-1 and J is TRBJ1-3; D uncertain. V gave up 6 bases and J gave up 0 bases, with 5 bases separating them. The V gene's germline CDR1 is KGHDR and CDR2 SFDVKD. The CDR3 runs 13 residues. Here the CDR3 DNA reads TGTGCCACCAGTCCGGGCTCTGGAAACACCATATATTTT. It encodes CATSPGSGNTIYF.

The chain is built from TRBV7-9 and TRBJ1-5; D not certain. Germline V CDR1 and CDR2: SEHNR, FQNEAQ (reference sequence). V gave up 4 bases and J gave up 7 bases, with 8 bases separating them. CDR3 size: 12 residues. The CDR3 DNA reads TGTGCCAGCAGCTCCGACGGGCAGCCCCAGCATTTT. It yields the protein CASSSDGQPQHF.

V gene TRBV10-3 combines with J gene TRBJ1-1, with D maybe TRBD1 (6 bases). The germline CDR1 and CDR2 sequences are ENHRY and SYGVKD. V dropped 11 bases and J dropped 4 bases, with 17 bases sitting between them. The CDR3 extends over 13 amino acids. CDR3 DNA sequence: TGTGCCTCCAACAGGGTCGTAGGCACTGAAGCTTTCTTT. Its protein product is CASNRVVGTEAFF.

This clonotype was found many times. This chain joins TRBV9 and TRBJ2-3, with D tentatively TRBD1 or TRBD2 (6 bases each). Germline loops: CDR1 SGDLS, CDR2 YYNGEE. Trimming took 6 bases from V and 6 from J, leaving 17 bases between them. This CDR3 contains 14 residues. The CDR3 sequence: CASTSTGASDTQYF. Written as DNA, the CDR3 is TGTGCCAGCACATCGACGGGGGCATCGGATACGCAGTATTTT.

The count of this clonotype is one. The chain links TRBV3-1 to TRBJ1-6; no firm D call. V was pared by 0 bases and J by 13 bases, with 10 bases between. CDR3 length: 13 amino acids. The germline gives CDR1 LGHDT, CDR2 YNNKEL (reference sequence). CDR3 protein: CASSQERRRPLHF. The CDR3 nucleotides read TGTGCCAGCAGCCAAGAAAGGCGCAGGCCCCTCCACTTT.

This clonotype was observed a single time. The V and J genes are TRBV7-2 and TRBJ2-5, with 7 bases aligning to TRBD2. V shed 5 bases and J 5 bases; nucleotides not matched to a gene: 11. The CDR3 sequence is 15 residues long. Germline CDR1 SGHTA, CDR2 FQGNSA. The CDR3 sequence: CASSPRETSRETQYF. CDR3 nucleotides: TGTGCCAGCAGCCCAAGAGAGACTAGCCGGGAGACCCAGTACTTC.

The table lists this clonotype with many counts. This chain connects TRBV20-1 to TRBJ2-2; D is unresolved. CDR3 size: 13 residues. Germline lookup yields CDR1 DFQATT and CDR2 SNEGSKA (reference sequence). V lost 5 bases and J 6 bases, leaving 13 bases between the germline ends. The CDR3 region is CSAYGRSAGELFF. The CDR3 DNA is TGCAGTGCTTACGGACGGAGCGCCGGGGAGCTGTTTTTT.

This clonotype was found many times. This chain connects TRBV30 to TRBJ2-5, with no clear D. Germline V gene lookup returns CDR1 GTSNPN and CDR2 SVGIG (reference sequence). CDR3 length: 10 residues. With 5 bases removed from V and 5 bases from J, the gap between germline ends came to 6 bases. The CDR3 is CAWATETQYF. CDR3 nucleotides: TGTGCCTGGGCCACGGAGACCCAGTACTTC.

This rearrangement joins TRBV5-1 to TRBJ2-7, with 9 bases matching TRBD1. The germline gives CDR1 SGHRS, CDR2 YFSETQ. V shed 5 bases, J shed 6 bases, and the junction held 6 bases outside the gene matches. The CDR3 spans 13 residues. The CDR3 sequence: CASRCTGGCEQYV. CDR3 coding DNA: TGCGCCAGCAGGTGTACAGGGGGCTGCGAGCAGTACGTC.

This clonotype was observed a handful of times. The V and J genes are TRBV18 and TRBJ2-1; 9 bases are shared with TRBD2. CDR1 is KGHSH and CDR2 is LQKENI in the germline V gene. The V gene end was trimmed by 3 bases and the J gene end by 6 bases; junction bases not matched to a gene: 6. This CDR3 is built from 15 residues. CDR3 coding DNA: TGTGCCAGCTCACCTCCTGGAGCGGGGGGCAATGAGCAGTTCTTC. Protein product: CASSPPGAGGNEQFF.

This clonotype turned up a few times. The chain joins TRBV20-1 to TRBJ2-3; D gene unclear. The CDR3 is 15 amino acids. Germline V gene sequence: CDR1 DFQATT, CDR2 SNEGSKA (reference sequence). Trimming shortened V by 4 bases and J by 3 bases, and 17 bases separated the two germline ends. The CDR3 reads CSAIGAPESTDTQYF. As DNA, the CDR3 is TGCAGTGCTATTGGAGCTCCAGAGTCGACAGATACGCAGTATTTT.

This clonotype was recorded a few times. CDR3 amino acids: CASSARQFVEQYV. The DNA of the CDR3 is TGTGCCAGCAGTGCCCGACAGTTCGTCGAGCAGTACGTC. This sequence joins TRBV6-2 or TRBV6-3 and TRBJ2-7; perhaps TRBD1 as D (5 bases). CDR1 is MNHEY and CDR2 is SVGEGT in the germline V gene. V lost 5 bases and J lost 6, with 14 bases in between. The CDR3 sequence is 13 residues long.

This clonotype was counted between two and nine times. This chain uses TRBV25-1 with TRBJ2-5; D may be TRBD1 or TRBD2 (5 bases each). The V gene lost 4 bases and the J gene lost 12 bases, with 12 bases spanning the gap. The CDR3 runs to 11 residues. Per the germline V gene, CDR1 is MGHDK and CDR2 is SYGVNS. DNA of the CDR3: TGTGCCAGCAGTGTCGGGGCGCCGAAGTACTTC. Translation: CASSVGAPKYF.

This clonotype turned up a few times. The chain combines TRBV6-5 with TRBJ2-1; no reliable D call. Germline V lookup: CDR1 MNHEY, CDR2 SVGAGI. This CDR3 comprises 13 residues. The V and J ends lost 10 bases and 7 bases respectively, with 17 bases between them. The CDR3 DNA follows: TGTGCCACCTTCGGAAACCTGGGGAATGAGCAGTTCTTC. Translating it yields CATFGNLGNEQFF.

V gene TRBV10-3 combines with J gene TRBJ2-7; D might be TRBD2 (6 bases). V was shortened by 0 bases and J by 6 bases, with 18 bases between the two germline ends. The CDR3 totals 16 residues. Germline assignment: CDR1 ENHRY and CDR2 SYGVKD. This CDR3 reads CAISESTLAKAAEQYF. DNA for the CDR3: TGTGCCATCAGTGAGTCGACCCTAGCGAAGGCCGCCGAGCAGTACTTC.

Only a few counts were recorded for this clonotype. The rearrangement joins TRBV24-1 to TRBJ2-3; the D call may be TRBD1 or TRBD2 (7 bases each). The CDR3 is made up of 16 amino acids. Between the trimmed V and J ends, which lost 1 base and 6 bases, there was a span of 16 bases. The V gene's germline CDR1 is KGHDR and CDR2 SFDVKD. CDR3 bases: TGTGCCACCAGTGATTTCCCTCAGGGGGGGGTGGATACGCAGTATTTT. Its translation is CATSDFPQGGVDTQYF.

This clonotype was recorded a few times. The chain combines TRBV20-1 with TRBJ2-3, with 9 bases lining up with TRBD2. The CDR3 totals 15 residues. Germline V gene sequence: CDR1 DFQATT, CDR2 SNEGSKA (reference sequence). Unmatched junction bases numbered 5, after V lost 3 bases and J lost 1 base. The CDR3 is CSARASGVRTDTQYF. The DNA of the CDR3 is TGCAGTGCTAGGGCTAGCGGGGTTCGCACAGATACGCAGTATTTT.

The rearrangement links TRBV29-1 to TRBJ1-1; the D gene is possibly TRBD1 (6 bases). Germline V gene sequence: CDR1 SQVTM, CDR2 ANQGSEA. V lost 5 bases and J lost 1, with 11 bases in between. This CDR3 is 13 amino acids long. The CDR3 region is CSVNQGRNTEAFF. The CDR3 coding sequence is TGCAGCGTTAATCAGGGGCGGAACACTGAAGCTTTCTTT.

This clonotype was seen a few times. The rearrangement links TRBV5-8 to TRBJ1-4; no clear D. Germline lookup yields CDR1 SGHTS and CDR2 YDEGEE. V was cut by 4 bases and J by 6 bases, with 19 bases left in between. CDR3 size: 16 residues. Here the CDR3 reads CASSDVPGGPYEKLFF. CDR3 DNA sequence: TGTGCCAGCAGCGACGTCCCGGGAGGTCCATATGAAAAACTGTTTTTT.

J is TRBJ2-3 and V is TRBV7-2; 7 bases are shared with TRBD2. The length of the CDR3 is 13 residues. The germline V gene has CDR1 SGHTA and CDR2 FQGNSA. Trimming at V came to 5 bases and at J to 5 bases, leaving 4 bases not matched to a gene. CDR3 sequence reads: CASSPGRVDTQYF. DNA of the CDR3: TGTGCCAGCAGCCCGGGGAGGGTAGATACGCAGTATTTT.

The chain employs TRBV28 and TRBJ1-5; D not resolved. Trimming took 8 bases from V and 1 from J, leaving 15 bases between them. Per germline, CDR1 MDHEN and CDR2 SYDVKM. The CDR3 consists of 15 residues. CDR3 DNA: TGTGCCAGCGCCTCAATATCAGCAAGCAATCAGCCCCAGCATTTT. This translates into CASASISASNQPQHF.

This clonotype came up a few times. This chain connects TRBV7-2 to TRBJ2-3; tentative D call: TRBD2 (7 bases). Looked up from germline, CDR1 is SGHTA and CDR2 is FQGNSA. V dropped 1 base and J dropped 0 bases, with 14 bases sitting between them. This CDR3 region has 17 residues. CDR3 in DNA: TGTGCCAGCAGCTTAGATGTGGCGGGGGCTAGCACAGATACGCAGTATTTT. Translation gives CASSLDVAGASTDTQYF.